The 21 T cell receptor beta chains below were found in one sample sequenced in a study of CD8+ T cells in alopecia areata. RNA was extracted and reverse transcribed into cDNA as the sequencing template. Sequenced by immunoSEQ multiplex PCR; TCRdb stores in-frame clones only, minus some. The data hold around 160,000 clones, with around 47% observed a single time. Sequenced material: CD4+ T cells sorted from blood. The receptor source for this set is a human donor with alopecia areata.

This CDR3 reads CSVDDWTDSTDTQYF. The CDR3 DNA reads TGCAGCGTTGACGACTGGACAGATAGCACAGATACGCAGTATTTT. The chain uses TRBV29-1 and TRBJ2-3; maybe TRBD1 (6 bases). The CDR3 totals 15 residues. Trimming removed 3 bases at V and 0 bases at J, with 13 bases between. The V gene's germline CDR1 is SQVTM and CDR2 ANQGSEA.

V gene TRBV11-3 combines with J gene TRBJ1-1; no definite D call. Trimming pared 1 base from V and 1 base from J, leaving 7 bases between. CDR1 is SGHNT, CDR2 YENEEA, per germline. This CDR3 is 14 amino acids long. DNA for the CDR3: TGTGCCAGCAGCTTAGGGACGGCGAACACTGAAGCTTTCTTT. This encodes CASSLGTANTEAFF.

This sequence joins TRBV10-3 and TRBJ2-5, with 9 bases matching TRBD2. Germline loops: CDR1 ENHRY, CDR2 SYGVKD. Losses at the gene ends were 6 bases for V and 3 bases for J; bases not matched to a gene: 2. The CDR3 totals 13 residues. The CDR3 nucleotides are TGTGCCATCAGCTTAGCGGGAGAAGAGACCCAGTACTTC. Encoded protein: CAISLAGEETQYF.

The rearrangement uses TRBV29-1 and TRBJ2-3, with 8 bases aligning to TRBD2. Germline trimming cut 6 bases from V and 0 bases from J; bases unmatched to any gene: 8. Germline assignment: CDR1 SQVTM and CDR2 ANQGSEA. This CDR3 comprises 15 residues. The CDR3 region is CSVLAGLTSTDTQYF. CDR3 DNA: TGCAGCGTCTTAGCGGGATTAACTAGCACAGATACGCAGTATTTT.

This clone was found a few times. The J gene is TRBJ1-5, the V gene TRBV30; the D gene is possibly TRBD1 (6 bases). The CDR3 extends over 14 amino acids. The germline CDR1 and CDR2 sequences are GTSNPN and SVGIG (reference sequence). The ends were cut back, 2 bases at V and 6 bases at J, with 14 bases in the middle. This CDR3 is CAWSNTGSRQPQHF. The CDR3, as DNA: TGTGCCTGGAGTAACACAGGGAGTCGTCAGCCCCAGCATTTT.

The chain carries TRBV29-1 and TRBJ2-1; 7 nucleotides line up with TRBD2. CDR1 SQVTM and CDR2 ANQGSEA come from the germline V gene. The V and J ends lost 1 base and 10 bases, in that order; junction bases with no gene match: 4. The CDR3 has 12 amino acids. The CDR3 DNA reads TGCAGCGTTGAAGTGGCGGGGGAGGAGCAGTTCTTC. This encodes CSVEVAGEEQFF.

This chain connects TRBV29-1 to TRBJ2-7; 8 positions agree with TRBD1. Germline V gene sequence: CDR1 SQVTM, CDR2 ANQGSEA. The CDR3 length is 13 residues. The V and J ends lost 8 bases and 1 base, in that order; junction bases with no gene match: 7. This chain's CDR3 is CSYGQGNSYEQYF. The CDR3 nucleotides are TGCAGCTATGGACAGGGCAATTCCTACGAGCAGTACTTC.

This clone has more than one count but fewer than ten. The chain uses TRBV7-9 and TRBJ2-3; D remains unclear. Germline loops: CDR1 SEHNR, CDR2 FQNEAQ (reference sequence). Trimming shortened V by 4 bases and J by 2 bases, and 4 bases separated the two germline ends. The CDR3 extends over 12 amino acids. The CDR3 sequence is CASSSYTDTQYF. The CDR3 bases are TGTGCCAGCAGCTCCTACACAGATACGCAGTATTTT.

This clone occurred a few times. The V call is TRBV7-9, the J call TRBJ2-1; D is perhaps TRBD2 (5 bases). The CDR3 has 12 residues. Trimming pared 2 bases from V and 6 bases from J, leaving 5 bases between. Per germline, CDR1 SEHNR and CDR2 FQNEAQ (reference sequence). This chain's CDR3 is CASSLRGNEQFF. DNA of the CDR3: TGTGCCAGCAGCTTACGGGGCAATGAGCAGTTCTTC. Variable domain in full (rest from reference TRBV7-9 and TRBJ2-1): DTGVSQNPRHKITKRGQNVTFRCDPISEHNRLYWYRQTLGQGPEFLTYFQNEAQLEKSRLLSDRFSAERPKGSFSTLEIQRTEQGDSAMYLCASSLRGNEQFFGPGTRLTVL.

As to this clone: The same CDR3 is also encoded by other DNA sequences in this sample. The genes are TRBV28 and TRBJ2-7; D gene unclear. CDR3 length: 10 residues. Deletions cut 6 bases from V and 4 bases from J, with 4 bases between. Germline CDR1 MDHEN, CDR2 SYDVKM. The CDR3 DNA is TGTGCCAGCAGCCTTTACGAGCAGTACTTC. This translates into CASSLYEQYF.

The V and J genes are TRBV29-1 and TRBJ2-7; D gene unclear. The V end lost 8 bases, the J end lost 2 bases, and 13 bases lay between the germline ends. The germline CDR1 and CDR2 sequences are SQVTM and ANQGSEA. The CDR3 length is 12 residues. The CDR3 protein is CSQKGWTYEQYF. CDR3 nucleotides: TGCAGCCAAAAGGGCTGGACCTACGAGCAGTACTTC.

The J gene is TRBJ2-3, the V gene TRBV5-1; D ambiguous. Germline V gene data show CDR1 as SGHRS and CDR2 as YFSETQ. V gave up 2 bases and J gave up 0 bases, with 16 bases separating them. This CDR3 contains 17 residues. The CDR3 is CASSFGLAHDSTDTQYF. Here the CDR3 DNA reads TGCGCCAGCAGCTTTGGTTTGGCCCACGACAGCACAGATACGCAGTATTTT.

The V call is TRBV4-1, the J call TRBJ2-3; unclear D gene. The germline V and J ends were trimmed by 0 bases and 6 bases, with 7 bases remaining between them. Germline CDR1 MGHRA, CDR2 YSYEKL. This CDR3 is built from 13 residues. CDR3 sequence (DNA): TGCGCCAGCAGCCAAGATTGGGCGGATACGCAGTATTTT. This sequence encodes CASSQDWADTQYF.

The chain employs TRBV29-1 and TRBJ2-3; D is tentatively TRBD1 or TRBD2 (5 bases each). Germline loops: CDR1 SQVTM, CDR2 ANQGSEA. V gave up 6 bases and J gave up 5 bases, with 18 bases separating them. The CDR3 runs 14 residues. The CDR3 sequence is CSVTGAAWGDTQYF. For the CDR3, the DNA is TGCAGCGTAACAGGAGCGGCCTGGGGAGATACGCAGTATTTT.

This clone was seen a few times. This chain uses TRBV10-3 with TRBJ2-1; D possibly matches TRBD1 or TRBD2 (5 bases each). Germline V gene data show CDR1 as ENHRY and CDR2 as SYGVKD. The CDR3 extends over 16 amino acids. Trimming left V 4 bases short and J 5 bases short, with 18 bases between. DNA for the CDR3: TGTGCCATCAGTGCGCCAACGACCGGGGCACACAATGAGCAGTTCTTC. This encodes CAISAPTTGAHNEQFF.

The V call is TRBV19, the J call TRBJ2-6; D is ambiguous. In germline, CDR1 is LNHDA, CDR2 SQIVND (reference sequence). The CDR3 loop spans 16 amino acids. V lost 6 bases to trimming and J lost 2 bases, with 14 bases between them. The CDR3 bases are TGTGCCAGTAGCGAACAGTGGAAGGCTGGGGCCAACGTCCTGACTTTC. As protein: CASSEQWKAGANVLTF.

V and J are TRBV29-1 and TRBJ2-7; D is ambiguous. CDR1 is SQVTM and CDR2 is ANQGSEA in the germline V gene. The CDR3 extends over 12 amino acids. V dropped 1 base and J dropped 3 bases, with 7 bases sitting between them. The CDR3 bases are TGCAGCGTTGAAGCAGCAAACTACGAGCAGTACTTC. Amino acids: CSVEAANYEQYF.

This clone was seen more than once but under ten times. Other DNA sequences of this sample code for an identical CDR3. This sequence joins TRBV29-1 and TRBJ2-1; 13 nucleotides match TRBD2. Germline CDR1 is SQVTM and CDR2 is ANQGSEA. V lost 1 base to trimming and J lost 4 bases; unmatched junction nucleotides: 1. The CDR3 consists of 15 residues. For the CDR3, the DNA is TGCAGCGTTGAAGGGACTAGCGGGAGTTACAATGAGCAGTTCTTC. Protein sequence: CSVEGTSGSYNEQFF.

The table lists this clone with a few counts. The CDR3 nucleotides are TGCAGCGTTGAAGAGAGAGGGGGCCCGTTCTCCTACGAGCAGTACTTC. Protein: CSVEERGGPFSYEQYF. The chain carries TRBV29-1 and TRBJ2-7; 7 bases line up with TRBD1. Per germline, CDR1 SQVTM and CDR2 ANQGSEA. The CDR3 runs to 16 residues. J gave up 0 bases and V 0 bases, and 8 bases lay outside the gene matches.

CDR3 residues: CASSLRLAGGGTDTQYF. In nucleotides, the CDR3 is TGTGCCAGCAGTTTGAGACTAGCGGGAGGGGGCACAGATACGCAGTATTTT. V gene TRBV27 combines with J gene TRBJ2-3, with 14 bases identical to TRBD2. The germline CDR1 and CDR2 sequences are MNHEY and SMNVEV (reference sequence). This CDR3 contains 17 residues. J lost 1 base, V lost 3 bases, and 3 bases had no gene match.

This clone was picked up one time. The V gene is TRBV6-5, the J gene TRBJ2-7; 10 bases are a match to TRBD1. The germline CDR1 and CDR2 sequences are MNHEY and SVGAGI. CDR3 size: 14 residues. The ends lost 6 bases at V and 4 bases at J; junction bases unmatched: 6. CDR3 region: CASRSPGQGYEQYF. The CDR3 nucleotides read TGTGCCAGCAGGTCACCGGGACAGGGGTACGAGCAGTACTTC.